What follows is one T cell receptor (beta chain) and its context. This record belongs to a study of blood T cell repertoires in COVID-19. About the research overall: Sample material is recorded as cDNA or gDNA derived from T cells, B-cell-depleted T cells, or PBMCs.

Only in-frame clones appear in the TCRdb table, and some are missing; sequencing was by immunoSEQ multiplex PCR. The sample holds around 260,000 clones, approximately 81% seen once. Losses at the gene ends were 7 bases for V and 1 base for J; bases not matched to a gene: 17. Germline CDR1 is MNHEY and CDR2 is SMNVEV (reference sequence). The CDR3 covers 19 residues. The receptor's source is a man aged 55-75 years with acute or convalescent COVID-19. The sequencing sample was made of peripheral blood. J is TRBJ2-1 and V is TRBV27; TRBD2 matches at 9 bases. CDR3 protein: CASTWVSGRMAKSYNEQFF. The CDR3, as DNA: TGTGCCAGCACCTGGGTTAGCGGGAGAATGGCGAAATCCTACAATGAGCAGTTCTTC.